This is a list of T cell receptor beta chains from one sample in a study of response to subunit inactivated influenza vaccine. From the RT-PCR reads, TCRdb called clonotypes with MiXCR, one entry per CDR3 protein. The table lists approximately 530,000 distinct CDR3 sequences, roughly 13% of them singletons, with 13% in the top ten. Here the sequenced sample was PBMCs from blood, taken roughly 48 days after vaccination. These receptors came from a man between 45 and 60 years old who received an inactivated influenza vaccine. The conserved cysteine and the conserved F or W are not part of the CDR3 here. Fields, in order: CDR3 protein, CDR3 length, clone size, J gene, V gene. The size entry is marked missing in some rows and otherwise reads once, few, many or a size class.

cdr3_aa: ASTPYGTGNTEAF
cdr3_length: 13
clone_size: .
j_call: TRBJ1-1
v_call: TRBV6-1

cdr3_aa: ASSSTGGHYEQY
cdr3_length: 12
clone_size: few
j_call: TRBJ2-7
v_call: TRBV28

cdr3_aa: SASGMYQETQY
cdr3_length: 11
clone_size: few
j_call: TRBJ2-5
v_call: TRBV20-1

cdr3_aa: SLGGDRVYNEQF
cdr3_length: 12
clone_size: .
j_call: TRBJ2-1
v_call: TRBV29-1

cdr3_aa: ASSHVVAGGDNEQF
cdr3_length: 14
clone_size: many
j_call: TRBJ2-1
v_call: TRBV11-2

cdr3_aa: ASSQVYADRATDTQY
cdr3_length: 15
clone_size: .
j_call: TRBJ2-3
v_call: TRBV4-3

cdr3_aa: SARDIEGSGELF
cdr3_length: 12
clone_size: few
j_call: TRBJ2-2
v_call: TRBV20-1

cdr3_aa: ASSLVQGSSPLH
cdr3_length: 12
clone_size: .
j_call: TRBJ1-6
v_call: TRBV28

cdr3_aa: ASSRTGRSWTEAF
cdr3_length: 13
clone_size: few
j_call: TRBJ1-1
v_call: TRBV4-1

cdr3_aa: ASSSTLVRATEQF
cdr3_length: 13
clone_size: many
j_call: TRBJ2-1
v_call: TRBV6-5

cdr3_aa: ASRRDNAAVKTQY
cdr3_length: 13
clone_size: many
j_call: TRBJ2-5
v_call: TRBV11-1

cdr3_aa: ASSKGQGGGYT
cdr3_length: 11
clone_size: .
j_call: TRBJ1-2
v_call: TRBV9

cdr3_aa: ASSPGLPYNEQF
cdr3_length: 12
clone_size: many
j_call: TRBJ2-1
v_call: TRBV5-1

cdr3_aa: ASSLRTRLSTDTQY
cdr3_length: 14
clone_size: .
j_call: TRBJ2-3
v_call: TRBV19

cdr3_aa: ASSFPGGGYGYT
cdr3_length: 12
clone_size: .
j_call: TRBJ1-2
v_call: TRBV5-6

cdr3_aa: ASSYGASTGELF
cdr3_length: 12
clone_size: few
j_call: TRBJ2-2
v_call: TRBV5-1

cdr3_aa: ASSLLRGGRETQY
cdr3_length: 13
clone_size: few
j_call: TRBJ2-5
v_call: TRBV7-2

cdr3_aa: ASSPDEGNQPQH
cdr3_length: 12
clone_size: many
j_call: TRBJ1-5
v_call: TRBV9

cdr3_aa: SATGTLSNQPQH
cdr3_length: 12
clone_size: .
j_call: TRBJ1-5
v_call: TRBV20-1

cdr3_aa: ASSPSFYNEQF
cdr3_length: 11
clone_size: many
j_call: TRBJ2-1
v_call: TRBV7-2

cdr3_aa: ASSQEGTSGIGGELF
cdr3_length: 15
clone_size: few
j_call: TRBJ2-2
v_call: TRBV4-2

cdr3_aa: ASTTRRANTEAF
cdr3_length: 12
clone_size: .
j_call: TRBJ1-1
v_call: TRBV12-3/TRBV12-4

cdr3_aa: ASSIGHAQETQY
cdr3_length: 12
clone_size: few
j_call: TRBJ2-5
v_call: TRBV5-1

cdr3_aa: ASKGPLADHSYNEQF
cdr3_length: 15
clone_size: many
j_call: TRBJ2-1
v_call: TRBV2

cdr3_aa: ASSPGIQETQY
cdr3_length: 11
clone_size: .
j_call: TRBJ2-5
v_call: TRBV18

cdr3_aa: ASSLGVSGLRTTYEQY
cdr3_length: 16
clone_size: few
j_call: TRBJ2-7
v_call: TRBV11-1

cdr3_aa: ASRDREGGELF
cdr3_length: 11
clone_size: .
j_call: TRBJ2-2
v_call: TRBV2

cdr3_aa: AIRPMASGGETDTQY
cdr3_length: 15
clone_size: many
j_call: TRBJ2-3
v_call: TRBV10-3

cdr3_aa: ASSQVPSSSAYEQY
cdr3_length: 14
clone_size: many
j_call: TRBJ2-7
v_call: TRBV4-2

cdr3_aa: ASSSPGTVTDTQY
cdr3_length: 13
clone_size: .
j_call: TRBJ2-3
v_call: TRBV7-8

cdr3_aa: ASSPPSGDRAPGANVLT
cdr3_length: 17
clone_size: .
j_call: TRBJ2-6
v_call: TRBV11-1

cdr3_aa: ASSPRGSHNSPLH
cdr3_length: 13
clone_size: .
j_call: TRBJ1-6
v_call: TRBV12-3/TRBV12-4

cdr3_aa: SVPSGRGSYNEQF
cdr3_length: 13
clone_size: many
j_call: TRBJ2-1
v_call: TRBV29-1

cdr3_aa: ASHPLLVRAHNEQF
cdr3_length: 14
clone_size: .
j_call: TRBJ2-1
v_call: TRBV6-1

cdr3_aa: AWGGGHLSYNEQF
cdr3_length: 13
clone_size: few
j_call: TRBJ2-1
v_call: TRBV7-9

cdr3_aa: ASSHRTGWTGELF
cdr3_length: 13
clone_size: few
j_call: TRBJ2-2
v_call: TRBV4-1

cdr3_aa: ASSLTGRFGLAGETGELF
cdr3_length: 18
clone_size: .
j_call: TRBJ2-2
v_call: TRBV5-1

cdr3_aa: ASSQAEQPGTEAF
cdr3_length: 13
clone_size: .
j_call: TRBJ1-1
v_call: TRBV3-1

cdr3_aa: ASSWGTPSYEQY
cdr3_length: 12
clone_size: .
j_call: TRBJ2-7
v_call: TRBV27

cdr3_aa: ASSQNVAGGPTTGGQF
cdr3_length: 16
clone_size: few
j_call: TRBJ2-1
v_call: TRBV4-2

cdr3_aa: ASSEYNQGYGYT
cdr3_length: 12
clone_size: .
j_call: TRBJ1-2
v_call: TRBV25-1

cdr3_aa: SADDPRGPTDTQY
cdr3_length: 13
clone_size: few
j_call: TRBJ2-3
v_call: TRBV29-1

cdr3_aa: ALNRAASETQY
cdr3_length: 11
clone_size: .
j_call: TRBJ2-5
v_call: TRBV30

cdr3_aa: SVRDRKDYGYT
cdr3_length: 11
clone_size: few
j_call: TRBJ1-2
v_call: TRBV29-1

cdr3_aa: ATSDFGPGYTGELF
cdr3_length: 14
clone_size: many
j_call: TRBJ2-2
v_call: TRBV24-1

cdr3_aa: ASSLGIGAYNEQF
cdr3_length: 13
clone_size: few
j_call: TRBJ2-1
v_call: TRBV7-9

cdr3_aa: SARVVTLAGGKRDEQF
cdr3_length: 16
clone_size: .
j_call: TRBJ2-1
v_call: TRBV20-1

cdr3_aa: ASSQLPGQGYQQETQY
cdr3_length: 16
clone_size: few
j_call: TRBJ2-5
v_call: TRBV11-2

cdr3_aa: ASSFDYPIRTSGKPQETQY
cdr3_length: 19
clone_size: .
j_call: TRBJ2-5
v_call: TRBV5-1

cdr3_aa: SARDLAGELF
cdr3_length: 10
clone_size: .
j_call: TRBJ2-2
v_call: TRBV20-1

cdr3_aa: ASRTVSGANVLT
cdr3_length: 12
clone_size: .
j_call: TRBJ2-6
v_call: TRBV6-1

cdr3_aa: ASKQFNYGYT
cdr3_length: 10
clone_size: .
j_call: TRBJ1-2
v_call: TRBV19

cdr3_aa: ASRTSGGAGEQY
cdr3_length: 12
clone_size: few
j_call: TRBJ2-7
v_call: TRBV12-3/TRBV12-4

cdr3_aa: ASSYGGSGSNEQF
cdr3_length: 13
clone_size: few
j_call: TRBJ2-1
v_call: TRBV6-5

cdr3_aa: ASSETTPANTGELF
cdr3_length: 14
clone_size: many
j_call: TRBJ2-2
v_call: TRBV9

cdr3_aa: SALRTGGNTIY
cdr3_length: 11
clone_size: few
j_call: TRBJ1-3
v_call: TRBV20-1